The present TCR beta chain was sequenced within a study of T cell changes during pregnancy in multiple sclerosis. Germline CDR1 is SGHRS and CDR2 is YFSETQ. V shed 1 base and J shed 8 bases, with 4 bases lying between them. The CDR3 is 11 amino acids. The repertoire was sequenced with immunoSEQ multiplex PCR; TCRdb's copy has only in-frame clones and lacks some. The table shows 20,000 to 25,000 clones, with about 85% occurring only once. The TCR was taken from a female donor in good health, enrolled as a control in a pregnancy study. The chain is built from TRBV5-1 and TRBJ2-1; D unclear. The sample in question was CD8+ T cells from peripheral blood mononuclear cells, obtained in the first trimester of pregnancy. For the CDR3, the DNA is TGCGCCAGCAGCTTGTACTATGAGCAGTTCTTC. This sequence encodes CASSLYYEQFF.